This TCR beta chain was sequenced in a study of shared clonotypes between healthy human individuals. About the study: Plates per donor: three CD4 naive, three CD4 memory, two CD8 naive, one CD8 memory.

CDR3 length equals 14 residues. The trim removed 4 bases at V and 6 bases at J, leaving 4 bases unmatched. From germline, CDR1 is SGHTA and CDR2 FQGNSA. This clone has more than one count but fewer than ten. Each subset's genomic DNA was split evenly across several immunoSEQ plates. Sorted-subset replicate PCR reactions contained approximately 190 ng DNA, corresponding to approximately 30,000 T cell genomes. Original handling: For the immunoSEQ data, sequences were junction-only without quality scores, so filtering differed. Sequencing was performed with immunoSEQ multiplex PCR; in TCRdb, only in-frame clones are kept and a portion is missing. V, J and clone size were drawn from that table, and D and trimming were deduced from the DNA. The sample contains some 980,000 clones, over 60% of which appear only once.

Source material: memory CD4+ T cells sorted from blood. Subset here: CD45RA-negative fraction. The sequence derives from a man younger than 30 in good health. The V call is TRBV7-2, the J call TRBJ2-5; 11 positions match TRBD2. CDR3 residues: CASSSTSGSKTQYF. The DNA of the CDR3 is TGTGCCAGCAGCTCAACTAGCGGGAGTAAGACCCAGTACTTC.